This TCR beta chain originates from a study of Ad26.COV2.S vaccination and SARS-CoV-2 variants. The protocol was immunoSEQ multiplex PCR, while the TCRdb copy is restricted to in-frame clones and leaves out a portion. The sample shows hundreds of thousands of clones, about nine tenths of them seen only once. Regarding treatment: around 19 received Ad26.COV2.S at low or high dose, single or two shots; several received placebo; per-sample allocation not given. Material that was analyzed had been drawn on day 63 after the first vaccine or placebo injection. Between the trimmed V and J ends, which lost 1 base and 2 bases, there was a span of 11 bases. The CDR3 is 15 amino acids. Germline lookup yields CDR1 SGHNT and CDR2 YENEEA.

The TCR comes from a person between 18 and 65 years old who received the Ad26.COV2.S COVID-19 vaccine or a placebo. Source: peripheral blood, taken in a trial of Ad26.COV2.S vaccine versus placebo. The gene calls are TRBV11-3 and TRBJ2-5, with D perhaps TRBD1 (6 bases). Here the CDR3 reads CASSLGQASQETQYF. CDR3 coding DNA: TGTGCCAGCAGCTTAGGACAGGCAAGTCAAGAGACCCAGTACTTC.